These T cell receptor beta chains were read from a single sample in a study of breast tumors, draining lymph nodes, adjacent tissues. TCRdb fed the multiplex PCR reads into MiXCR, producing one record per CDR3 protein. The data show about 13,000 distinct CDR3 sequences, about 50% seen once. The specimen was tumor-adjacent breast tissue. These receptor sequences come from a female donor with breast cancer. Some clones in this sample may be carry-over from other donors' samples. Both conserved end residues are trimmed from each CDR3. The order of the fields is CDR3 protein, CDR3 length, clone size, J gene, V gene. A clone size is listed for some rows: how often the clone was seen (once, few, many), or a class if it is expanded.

CDR3 protein: ASSEEADTQY
CDR3 length: 10
clone size: NA
J gene: TRBJ2-3
V gene: TRBV6-2/TRBV6-3

CDR3 protein: ASSQLGAYEQY
CDR3 length: 11
clone size: NA
J gene: TRBJ2-7
V gene: TRBV3-1

CDR3 protein: SARGAGMDYGYT
CDR3 length: 12
clone size: medium-sized
J gene: TRBJ1-2
V gene: TRBV20-1

CDR3 protein: ASEPSSYNEQF
CDR3 length: 11
clone size: NA
J gene: TRBJ2-1
V gene: TRBV7-9

CDR3 protein: ASSLPLPTYFDTQY
CDR3 length: 14
clone size: NA
J gene: TRBJ2-3
V gene: TRBV5-1

CDR3 protein: ASSLETGTEQF
CDR3 length: 11
clone size: NA
J gene: TRBJ2-1
V gene: TRBV7-9

CDR3 protein: ASSSQGPEKLF
CDR3 length: 11
clone size: NA
J gene: TRBJ1-4
V gene: TRBV5-1

CDR3 protein: ASSQDPGLPADTQY
CDR3 length: 14
clone size: many
J gene: TRBJ2-3
V gene: TRBV4-3

CDR3 protein: ASRLGQGDSYEQY
CDR3 length: 13
clone size: NA
J gene: TRBJ2-7
V gene: TRBV7-9

CDR3 protein: ASSMTWKGLYNSPLH
CDR3 length: 15
clone size: NA
J gene: TRBJ1-6
V gene: TRBV19

CDR3 protein: ASSQDRGGFYNEQF
CDR3 length: 14
clone size: NA
J gene: TRBJ2-1
V gene: TRBV3-1

CDR3 protein: ASSQLRWSNYGYT
CDR3 length: 13
clone size: medium-sized
J gene: TRBJ1-2
V gene: TRBV6-1

CDR3 protein: ASSLDDPAGIPLSYEQY
CDR3 length: 17
clone size: NA
J gene: TRBJ2-7
V gene: TRBV7-8

CDR3 protein: AISELTGSLYGYT
CDR3 length: 13
clone size: NA
J gene: TRBJ1-2
V gene: TRBV10-3

CDR3 protein: ASSQDSASGNTIY
CDR3 length: 13
clone size: few
J gene: TRBJ1-3
V gene: TRBV4-1

CDR3 protein: SARDRGRVGIYGYT
CDR3 length: 14
clone size: NA
J gene: TRBJ1-2
V gene: TRBV20-1

CDR3 protein: AHKSAKRYEQY
CDR3 length: 11
clone size: many
J gene: TRBJ2-7
V gene: TRBV28

CDR3 protein: AWSVRTSGTFGGSYNEQF
CDR3 length: 18
clone size: many
J gene: TRBJ2-1
V gene: TRBV30

CDR3 protein: ASRSSGNTGELF
CDR3 length: 12
clone size: many
J gene: TRBJ2-2
V gene: TRBV6-5

CDR3 protein: ASSFFTSADTQY
CDR3 length: 12
clone size: NA
J gene: TRBJ2-3
V gene: TRBV7-9

CDR3 protein: ASSLDREEKLF
CDR3 length: 11
clone size: many
J gene: TRBJ1-4
V gene: TRBV11-3

CDR3 protein: ASSLEGLAGDEQF
CDR3 length: 13
clone size: NA
J gene: TRBJ2-1
V gene: TRBV7-3

CDR3 protein: ASSESEGFGGYT
CDR3 length: 12
clone size: NA
J gene: TRBJ1-2
V gene: TRBV25-1

CDR3 protein: ASRTTGGAYEQY
CDR3 length: 12
clone size: NA
J gene: TRBJ2-7
V gene: TRBV12-3/TRBV12-4

CDR3 protein: SALRDYNEQF
CDR3 length: 10
clone size: NA
J gene: TRBJ2-1
V gene: TRBV29-1

CDR3 protein: ASSPNRGLVRPEAF
CDR3 length: 14
clone size: many
J gene: TRBJ1-1
V gene: TRBV12-3/TRBV12-4

CDR3 protein: ASSVGGLAGVEDTQY
CDR3 length: 15
clone size: NA
J gene: TRBJ2-3
V gene: TRBV9

CDR3 protein: ASSEARAKNTEAF
CDR3 length: 13
clone size: NA
J gene: TRBJ1-1
V gene: TRBV2

CDR3 protein: ASSLTGSNQPQH
CDR3 length: 12
clone size: NA
J gene: TRBJ1-5
V gene: TRBV7-9

CDR3 protein: ASIDGNTIY
CDR3 length: 9
clone size: few
J gene: TRBJ1-3
V gene: TRBV6-6

CDR3 protein: ASSPGGGQSYNEQF
CDR3 length: 14
clone size: NA
J gene: TRBJ2-1
V gene: TRBV7-7

CDR3 protein: ASSQELFTEAF
CDR3 length: 11
clone size: few
J gene: TRBJ1-1
V gene: TRBV3-1

CDR3 protein: ACRDGSSYEQY
CDR3 length: 11
clone size: NA
J gene: TRBJ2-7
V gene: TRBV30

CDR3 protein: ASSLDIGLGVLNEQF
CDR3 length: 15
clone size: NA
J gene: TRBJ2-1
V gene: TRBV5-1

CDR3 protein: ASSLTGEGAGYT
CDR3 length: 12
clone size: NA
J gene: TRBJ1-2
V gene: TRBV9

CDR3 protein: ARSRDTGLNTGELF
CDR3 length: 14
clone size: NA
J gene: TRBJ2-2
V gene: TRBV2

CDR3 protein: ASSWGRTDGYT
CDR3 length: 11
clone size: NA
J gene: TRBJ1-2
V gene: TRBV5-5

CDR3 protein: SVGTVNQPQH
CDR3 length: 10
clone size: NA
J gene: TRBJ1-5
V gene: TRBV29-1

CDR3 protein: ASSQGSTGPYEQY
CDR3 length: 13
clone size: NA
J gene: TRBJ2-7
V gene: TRBV4-3

CDR3 protein: ASSSSSGTSTDTQY
CDR3 length: 14
clone size: NA
J gene: TRBJ2-3
V gene: TRBV12-3/TRBV12-4

CDR3 protein: ASSLENFGGQF
CDR3 length: 11
clone size: NA
J gene: TRBJ2-1
V gene: TRBV7-8